What follows are 21 T cell receptor beta chains derived from one specimen sequenced in a study of blood T cell repertoires in COVID-19. The assay was immunoSEQ multiplex PCR, and TCRdb's table has in-frame clones only and misses some. The sample carries tens of thousands of clones, around 85% recorded once. The sequencing sample was made of peripheral blood. These TCRs come from a human donor in a cohort sampled during active COVID-19.

This clone was seen just once. This chain uses TRBV7-2 with TRBJ1-2; a possible D gene is TRBD1 (6 bases). Trimming stripped 5 bases from V and 9 bases from J, with 13 bases between. This CDR3 comprises 12 residues. In germline, CDR1 is SGHTA, CDR2 FQGNSA. This CDR3 reads CASSRQDASYTF. Written as DNA, the CDR3 is TGTGCCAGCAGCCGACAGGATGCTAGCTACACCTTC.

J is TRBJ2-7 and V is TRBV11-2; tentatively, D is TRBD1 (5 bases). CDR1 is SGHAT, CDR2 FQNNGV, per germline. Trimming took 1 base from V and 9 from J, leaving 13 bases between them. CDR3 size: 13 residues. This CDR3 is CASSLGAPGMQYF. The CDR3 DNA sequence: TGTGCCAGCAGCTTAGGGGCCCCAGGGATGCAGTACTTC. Full variable domain (remainder filled in from reference TRBV11-2 and TRBJ2-7): EAGVAQSPRYKIIEKRQSVAFWCNPISGHATLYWYQQILGQGPKLLIQFQNNGVVDDSQLPKDRFSAERLKGVDSTLKIQPAKLEDSAVYLCASSLGAPGMQYFGPGTRLTVT.

The CDR3 region is CASSPGAANTEAFF. CDR3 nucleotide sequence: TGTGCCAGTAGCCCTGGGGCAGCGAACACTGAAGCTTTCTTT. The chain combines TRBV19 with TRBJ1-1; D may be TRBD1 (5 bases). V was shortened by 6 bases and J by 1 base, with 12 bases between the two germline ends. This CDR3 has 14 amino acids. The germline V gene has CDR1 LNHDA and CDR2 SQIVND (reference sequence).

This rearrangement joins TRBV10-3 to TRBJ1-4; TRBD1 agrees at 9 bases. Unmatched junction bases numbered 5, after V lost 8 bases and J lost 4 bases. The CDR3 totals 14 residues. Germline V CDR1 and CDR2: ENHRY, SYGVKD. CDR3 bases: TGTGCCATCGGACGGACAGGGGTTAATGAAAAACTGTTTTTT. As protein: CAIGRTGVNEKLFF.

This chain uses TRBV7-9 with TRBJ2-5, with D perhaps matching TRBD2 (5 bases). Per germline, CDR1 SEHNR and CDR2 FQNEAQ (reference sequence). There are 15 residues in the CDR3. The ends were cut back, 5 bases at V and 5 bases at J, with 18 bases in the middle. The CDR3 protein is CASSVTRDPGETQYF. For the CDR3, the DNA is TGTGCCAGCAGCGTAACCAGAGACCCGGGGGAGACCCAGTACTTC.

The J gene is TRBJ1-5, the V gene TRBV28; D is unresolved. Germline V CDR1 and CDR2: MDHEN, SYDVKM. Between the trimmed V and J ends, which lost 7 bases and 1 base, there was a span of 8 bases. The CDR3 has 13 residues. CDR3 nucleotide sequence: TGTGCCAGCACCGTGTTAAGCAATCAGCCCCAGCATTTT. This encodes CASTVLSNQPQHF. The entire variable domain, with the rest obtained from reference TRBV28 and TRBJ1-5, is as follows: DVKVTQSSRYLVKRTGEKVFLECVQDMDHENMFWYRQDPGLGLRLIYFSYDVKMKEKGDIPEGYSVSREKKERFSLILESASTNQTSMYLCASTVLSNQPQHFGDGTRLSIL.

The chain joins TRBV7-7 to TRBJ2-5; 7 positions agree with TRBD1. Germline-derived CDR1 and CDR2 are SSHAT and FNYEAQ (reference sequence). V trimming: 5 bases; J trimming: 2 bases; junction bases outside the gene matches: 20. The CDR3 is made up of 19 amino acids. CDR3 in amino acids: CASSQRRGGTGAIQETQYF. The CDR3 region has the DNA TGTGCCAGCAGCCAAAGGAGAGGAGGAACAGGGGCCATACAAGAGACCCAGTACTTC.

The chain links TRBV5-1 to TRBJ2-7; TRBD1 matches at 9 bases. Germline lookup yields CDR1 SGHRS and CDR2 YFSETQ. The junction had 17 bases not matched to a gene; V was cut back by 5 bases and J by 5 bases. This CDR3 spans 17 amino acids. CDR3 loop: CASRPWVAGTGPNEQYF. CDR3 nucleotides: TGCGCCAGCAGACCCTGGGTAGCCGGGACAGGGCCTAACGAGCAGTACTTC.

The chain recombines TRBV2 with TRBJ2-1; possibly TRBD1 for D (5 bases). Trimming stripped 7 bases from V and 6 bases from J, with 16 bases between. Germline V gives CDR1 SNHLY, CDR2 FYNNEI. The CDR3 has 14 amino acids. The CDR3 protein is CASKKTTGGNEQFF. CDR3 coding DNA: TGTGCCAGCAAGAAAACAACAGGTGGCAATGAGCAGTTCTTC.

The V call is TRBV30, the J call TRBJ2-7; 8 bases line up with TRBD2. CDR1 is GTSNPN and CDR2 is SVGIG in the germline V gene (reference sequence). V lost 0 bases and J lost 3; bases outside the gene matches: 7. The CDR3 totals 15 residues. The CDR3, as DNA: TGTGCCTGGAGTGTTGGTAGCGGGATAAGCTACGAGCAGTACTTC. This translates into CAWSVGSGISYEQYF.

The chain is built from TRBV11-3 and TRBJ2-7; 8 bases map to TRBD2. The germline gives CDR1 SGHNT, CDR2 YENEEA. V dropped 7 bases and J dropped 1; count of bases not matched to a gene: 15. This CDR3 spans 17 amino acids. CDR3 coding DNA: TGTGCCAGCAACTATGAAGTTAGCGGGATACCTTCCTACGAGCAGTACTTC. It yields the protein CASNYEVSGIPSYEQYF.

The V call is TRBV28, the J call TRBJ1-2; 7 bases line up with TRBD1. The CDR3 spans 15 residues. J lost 5 bases, V lost 6 bases, and 12 bases had no gene match. Germline V lookup: CDR1 MDHEN, CDR2 SYDVKM. DNA of the CDR3: TGTGCCAGCAGAGATGAGGGGGCGCTTAGGTATGGCTACACCTTC. Its protein product is CASRDEGALRYGYTF.

The chain is built from TRBV6-5 and TRBJ2-7; D not resolved. This CDR3 comprises 11 residues. Trimming removed 8 bases from V and 3 bases from J, with 8 bases in between. Germline V gene data show CDR1 as MNHEY and CDR2 as SVGAGI. CDR3 amino acids: CASGFNYEQYF. The CDR3, as DNA: TGTGCCAGCGGCTTTAACTACGAGCAGTACTTC.

The CDR3: CASSQYGIWSYNEQFF. For the CDR3, the DNA is TGTGCCAGCAGCCAGTACGGGATTTGGTCCTACAATGAGCAGTTCTTC. The rearrangement uses TRBV14 and TRBJ2-1; a possible D gene is TRBD2 (5 bases). CDR3 length: 16 residues. Looked up from germline, CDR1 is SGHDN and CDR2 is FVKESK. Between the trimmed V and J ends, which lost 3 bases and 1 base, there was a span of 13 bases. Filled out from reference TRBV14 and TRBJ2-1, the complete variable domain reads EAGVTQFPSHSVIEKGQTVTLRCDPISGHDNLYWYRRVMGKEIKFLLHFVKESKQDESGMPNNRFLAERTGGTYSTLKVQPAELEDSGVYFCASSQYGIWSYNEQFFGPGTRLTVL.

V gene TRBV19 combines with J gene TRBJ2-6; 7 bases agree with TRBD2. This CDR3 spans 20 amino acids. The germline CDR1 and CDR2 sequences are LNHDA and SQIVND (reference sequence). J was trimmed by 0 bases and V by 3 bases; bases with no gene match: 14. CDR3 DNA: TGTGCCAGTAGTATCTTCAACAGCGGGAATCCTTTCTCTGGGGCCAACGTCCTGACTTTC. Translation gives CASSIFNSGNPFSGANVLTF.

This chain connects TRBV11-3 to TRBJ1-5; perhaps TRBD1 as D (6 bases). Trimming stripped 7 bases from V and 3 bases from J, with 22 bases between. The CDR3 has 17 amino acids. Germline-derived CDR1 and CDR2 are SGHNT and YENEEA. The DNA of the CDR3 is TGTGCCAGCACCCTACGACAGGCCAAACTACTCAATCAGCCCCAGCATTTT. Translating gives CASTLRQAKLLNQPQHF.

In its sample, this clone ranks as medium-sized (0.01 to 0.1%). Other DNA sequences in this specimen translate into the identical CDR3. V usage is TRBV4-1 and J usage is TRBJ1-5, with D perhaps matching TRBD1 (5 bases). This CDR3 region has 15 residues. Germline assignment: CDR1 MGHRA and CDR2 YSYEKL. Trimming took 3 bases from V and 0 from J, leaving 9 bases between them. CDR3 protein: CASSQGPGSNQPQHF. CDR3 DNA: TGCGCCAGCAGCCAGGGGCCTGGTAGCAATCAGCCCCAGCATTTT.

The V gene is TRBV5-3, the J gene TRBJ2-1, with D possibly TRBD2 on 6 matching bases. TRBV5-3 is designated an ORF whose function remains uncertain. The CDR3 sequence is 13 residues long. Trimming shortened V by 1 base and J by 6 bases, and 8 bases separated the two germline ends. The CDR3 region is CARSLTSRNEQFF. The CDR3 DNA follows: TGTGCCAGAAGCTTGACTAGCCGCAATGAGCAGTTCTTC.

The chain recombines TRBV4-1 with TRBJ2-5, with TRBD2 identical over 13 bases. V trimming: 0 bases; J trimming: 4 bases; junction bases outside the gene matches: 2. This CDR3 comprises 16 residues. CDR1 MGHRA and CDR2 YSYEKL come from the germline V gene. CDR3 DNA sequence: TGCGCCAGCAGCCAAGAACTAGCGGGAGGGGGAGAGACCCAGTACTTC. This codes for CASSQELAGGGETQYF.

CDR3 sequence (DNA): TGTGCCAGTCGCCTAGGGGGTCAGGACAGGGTCTATGGCTACACCTTC. It encodes CASRLGGQDRVYGYTF. The chain couples TRBV5-4 to TRBJ1-2, with 8 nucleotides matching TRBD1. The length of the CDR3 is 16 residues. Trimming at V came to 8 bases and at J to 4 bases, leaving 16 bases not matched to a gene. The germline gives CDR1 SGHNT, CDR2 YYREEE (reference sequence).

In its sample, this clone is medium-sized. The rearrangement uses TRBV28 and TRBJ2-7; the match to TRBD2 covers 9 bases. The CDR3 is made up of 17 amino acids. The V gene end was trimmed by 5 bases and the J gene end by 8 bases; junction bases not matched to a gene: 19. CDR1 is MDHEN and CDR2 is SYDVKM in the germline V gene. CDR3 nucleotides: TGTGCCAGCAGTCCCTCCGGGCTAGCGGGATCCGTTATCCAGCAGTACTTC. Protein: CASSPSGLAGSVIQQYF.